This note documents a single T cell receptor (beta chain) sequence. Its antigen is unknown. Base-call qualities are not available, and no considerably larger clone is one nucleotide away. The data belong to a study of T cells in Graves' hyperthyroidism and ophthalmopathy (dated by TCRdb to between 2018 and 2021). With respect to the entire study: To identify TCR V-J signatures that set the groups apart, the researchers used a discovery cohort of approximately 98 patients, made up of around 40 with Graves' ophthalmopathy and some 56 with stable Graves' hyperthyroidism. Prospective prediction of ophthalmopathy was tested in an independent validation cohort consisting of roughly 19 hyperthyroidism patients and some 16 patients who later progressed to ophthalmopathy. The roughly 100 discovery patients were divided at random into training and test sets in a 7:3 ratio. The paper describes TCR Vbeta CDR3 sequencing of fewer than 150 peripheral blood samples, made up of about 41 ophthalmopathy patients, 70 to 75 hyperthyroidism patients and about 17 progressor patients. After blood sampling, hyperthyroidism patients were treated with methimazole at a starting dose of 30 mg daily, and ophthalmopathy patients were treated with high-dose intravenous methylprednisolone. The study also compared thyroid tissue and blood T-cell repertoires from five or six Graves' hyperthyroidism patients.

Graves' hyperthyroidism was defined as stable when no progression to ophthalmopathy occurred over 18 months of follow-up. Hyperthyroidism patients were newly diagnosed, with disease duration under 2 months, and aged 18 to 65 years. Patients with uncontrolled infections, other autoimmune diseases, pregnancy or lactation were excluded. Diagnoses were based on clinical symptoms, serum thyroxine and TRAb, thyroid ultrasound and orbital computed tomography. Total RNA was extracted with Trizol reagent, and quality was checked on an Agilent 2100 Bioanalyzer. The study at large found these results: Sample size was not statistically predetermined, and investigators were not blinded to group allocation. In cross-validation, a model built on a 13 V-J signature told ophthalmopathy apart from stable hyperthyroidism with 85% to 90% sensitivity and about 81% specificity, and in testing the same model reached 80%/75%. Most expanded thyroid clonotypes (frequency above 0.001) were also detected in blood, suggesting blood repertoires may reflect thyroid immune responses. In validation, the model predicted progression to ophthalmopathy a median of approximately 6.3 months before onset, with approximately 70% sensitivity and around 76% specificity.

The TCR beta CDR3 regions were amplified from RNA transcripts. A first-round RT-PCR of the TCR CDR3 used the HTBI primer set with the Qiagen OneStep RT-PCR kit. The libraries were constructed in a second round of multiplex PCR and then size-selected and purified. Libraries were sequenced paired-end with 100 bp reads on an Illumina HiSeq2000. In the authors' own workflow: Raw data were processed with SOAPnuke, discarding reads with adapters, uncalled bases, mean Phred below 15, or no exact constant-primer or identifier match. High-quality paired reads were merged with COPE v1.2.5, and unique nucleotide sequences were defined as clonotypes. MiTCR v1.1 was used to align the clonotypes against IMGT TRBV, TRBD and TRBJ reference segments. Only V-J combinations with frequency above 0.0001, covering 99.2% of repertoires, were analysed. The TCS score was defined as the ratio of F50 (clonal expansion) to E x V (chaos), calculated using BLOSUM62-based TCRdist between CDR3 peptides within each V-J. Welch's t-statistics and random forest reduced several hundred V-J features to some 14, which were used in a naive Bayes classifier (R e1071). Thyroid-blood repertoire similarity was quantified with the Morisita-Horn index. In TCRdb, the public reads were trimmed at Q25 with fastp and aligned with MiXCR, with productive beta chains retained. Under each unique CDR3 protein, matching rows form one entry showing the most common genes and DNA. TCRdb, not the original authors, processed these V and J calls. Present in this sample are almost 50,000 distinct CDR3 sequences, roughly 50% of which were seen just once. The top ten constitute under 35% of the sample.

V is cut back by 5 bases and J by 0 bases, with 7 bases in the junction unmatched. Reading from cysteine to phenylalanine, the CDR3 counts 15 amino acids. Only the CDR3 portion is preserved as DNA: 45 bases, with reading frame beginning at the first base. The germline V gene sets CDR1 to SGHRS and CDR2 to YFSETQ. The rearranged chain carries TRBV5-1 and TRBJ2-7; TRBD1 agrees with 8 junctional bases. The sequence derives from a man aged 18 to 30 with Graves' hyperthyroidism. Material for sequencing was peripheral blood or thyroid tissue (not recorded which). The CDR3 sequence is CASRQGAQNSYEQYF. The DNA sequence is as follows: TGCGCCAGCAGGCAGGGGGCACAGAACTCCTACGAGCAGTACTTC.